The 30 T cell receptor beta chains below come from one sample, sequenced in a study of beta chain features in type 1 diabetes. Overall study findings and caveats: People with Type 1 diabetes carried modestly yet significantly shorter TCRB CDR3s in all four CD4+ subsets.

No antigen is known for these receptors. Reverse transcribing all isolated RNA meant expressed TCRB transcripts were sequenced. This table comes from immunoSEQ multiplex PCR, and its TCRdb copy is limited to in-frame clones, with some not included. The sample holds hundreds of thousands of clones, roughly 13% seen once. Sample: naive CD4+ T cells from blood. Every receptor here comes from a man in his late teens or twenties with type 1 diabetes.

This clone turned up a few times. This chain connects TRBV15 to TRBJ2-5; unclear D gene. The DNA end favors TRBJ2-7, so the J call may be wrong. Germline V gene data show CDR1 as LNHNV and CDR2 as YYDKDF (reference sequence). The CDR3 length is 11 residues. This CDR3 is CATSSLYEQYF. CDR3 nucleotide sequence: TGTGCCACCAGCAGCCTCTACGAGCAGTACTTC.

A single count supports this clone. The CDR3 nucleotides are TGTGCCAGCAATGGAGAGGGAGGAGGCGAAAAACTGTTTTTT. Protein product: CASNGEGGGEKLFF. The chain links TRBV2 to TRBJ1-4; D unclear. The CDR3 is 14 residues long. Germline CDR1 reads SNHLY; CDR2 reads FYNNEI. Trimming shortened V by 7 bases and J by 8 bases, and 17 bases separated the two germline ends.

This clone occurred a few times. CDR3 region: CASSPPFTPLGFF. The CDR3, as DNA: TGTGCCAGCAGCCCACCCTTCACACCATTGGGGTTCTTC. V and J are TRBV7-2 and TRBJ2-1; D is ambiguous. CDR1 SGHTA and CDR2 FQGNSA come from the germline V gene. V dropped 5 bases and J dropped 15 bases, with 20 bases sitting between them. The CDR3 covers 13 residues.

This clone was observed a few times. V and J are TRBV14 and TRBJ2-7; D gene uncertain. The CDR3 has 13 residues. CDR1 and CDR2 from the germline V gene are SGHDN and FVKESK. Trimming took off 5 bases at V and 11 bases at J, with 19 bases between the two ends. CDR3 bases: TGTGCCAGCAGCACCCAGGACCGCCAGAGGAAGTACTTC. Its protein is CASSTQDRQRKYF.

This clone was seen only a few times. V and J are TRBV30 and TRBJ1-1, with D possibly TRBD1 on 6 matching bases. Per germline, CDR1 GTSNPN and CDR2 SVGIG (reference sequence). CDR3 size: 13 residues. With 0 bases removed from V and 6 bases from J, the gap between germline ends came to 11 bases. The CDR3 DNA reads TGTGCCTGGAGTGTACAGGGAACTCCTGAAGCTTTCTTT. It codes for CAWSVQGTPEAFF. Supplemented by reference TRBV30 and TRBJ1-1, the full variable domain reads SQTIHQWPATLVQPVGSPLSLECTVEGTSNPNLYWYRQAAGRGLQLLFYSVGIGQISSEVPQNLSASRPQDRQFILSSKKLLLSDSGFYLCAWSVQGTPEAFFGQGTRLTVV.

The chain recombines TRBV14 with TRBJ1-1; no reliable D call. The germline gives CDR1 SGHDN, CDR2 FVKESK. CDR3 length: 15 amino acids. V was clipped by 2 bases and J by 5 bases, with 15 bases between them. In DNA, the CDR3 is TGTGCCAGCAGCCAATGGACCCGGTGGAGTACTGAAGCTTTCTTT. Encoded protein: CASSQWTRWSTEAFF.

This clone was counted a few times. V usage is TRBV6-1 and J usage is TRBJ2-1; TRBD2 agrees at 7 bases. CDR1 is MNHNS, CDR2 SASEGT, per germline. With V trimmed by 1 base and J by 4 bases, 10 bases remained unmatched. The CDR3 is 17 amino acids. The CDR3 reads CASSEDGAGVDYNEQFF. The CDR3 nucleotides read TGTGCCAGCAGTGAAGATGGGGCGGGGGTTGATTACAATGAGCAGTTCTTC.

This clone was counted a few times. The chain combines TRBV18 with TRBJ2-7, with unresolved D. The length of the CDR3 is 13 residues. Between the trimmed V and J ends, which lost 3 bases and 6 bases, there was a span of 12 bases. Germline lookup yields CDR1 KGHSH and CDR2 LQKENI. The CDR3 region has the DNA TGTGCCAGCTCACCGCCCGTCGGAATCGAGCAGTACTTC. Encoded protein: CASSPPVGIEQYF.

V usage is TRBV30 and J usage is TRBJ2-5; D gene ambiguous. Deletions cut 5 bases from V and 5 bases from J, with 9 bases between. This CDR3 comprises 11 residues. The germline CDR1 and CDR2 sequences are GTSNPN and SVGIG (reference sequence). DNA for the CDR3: TGTGCCTGGTCCCGCCGGGAGACCCAGTACTTC. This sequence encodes CAWSRRETQYF.

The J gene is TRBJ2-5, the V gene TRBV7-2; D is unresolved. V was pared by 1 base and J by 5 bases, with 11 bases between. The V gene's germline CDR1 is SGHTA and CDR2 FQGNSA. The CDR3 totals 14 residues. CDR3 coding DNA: TGTGCCAGCAGCTTAGTTGCCCCGAAGGAGACCCAGTACTTC. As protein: CASSLVAPKETQYF.

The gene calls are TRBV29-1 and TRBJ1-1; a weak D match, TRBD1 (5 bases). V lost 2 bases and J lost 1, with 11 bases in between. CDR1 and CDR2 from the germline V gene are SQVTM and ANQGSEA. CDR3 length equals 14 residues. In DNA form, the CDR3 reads TGCAGCGTTGAACCGACCGACAGGAACACTGAAGCTTTCTTT. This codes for CSVEPTDRNTEAFF.

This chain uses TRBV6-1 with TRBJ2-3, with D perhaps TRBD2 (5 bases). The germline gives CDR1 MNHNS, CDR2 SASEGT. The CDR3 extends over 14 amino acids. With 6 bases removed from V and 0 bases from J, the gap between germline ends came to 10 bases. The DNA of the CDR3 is TGTGCCAGCAGGTCCGGGGAGAGCACAGATACGCAGTATTTT. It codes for CASRSGESTDTQYF.

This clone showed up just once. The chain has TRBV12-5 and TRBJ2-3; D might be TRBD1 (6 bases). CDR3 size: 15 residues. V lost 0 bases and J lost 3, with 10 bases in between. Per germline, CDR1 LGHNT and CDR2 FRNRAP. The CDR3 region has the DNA TGTGCTAGTGGTTTGGTATATGACAGGACAGATACGCAGTATTTT. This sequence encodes CASGLVYDRTDTQYF.

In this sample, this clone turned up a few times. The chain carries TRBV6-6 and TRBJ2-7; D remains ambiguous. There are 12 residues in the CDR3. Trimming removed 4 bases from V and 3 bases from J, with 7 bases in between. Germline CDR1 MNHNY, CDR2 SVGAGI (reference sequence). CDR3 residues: CASSLPLYEQYF. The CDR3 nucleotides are TGTGCCAGCAGTTTACCCCTCTACGAGCAGTACTTC.

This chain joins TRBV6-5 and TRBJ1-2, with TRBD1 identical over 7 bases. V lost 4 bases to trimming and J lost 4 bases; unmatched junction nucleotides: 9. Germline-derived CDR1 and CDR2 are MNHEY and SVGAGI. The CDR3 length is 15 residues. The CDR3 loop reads CASSSSRTGSYGYTF. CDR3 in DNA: TGTGCCAGCAGTTCATCGAGGACAGGAAGCTATGGCTACACCTTC.

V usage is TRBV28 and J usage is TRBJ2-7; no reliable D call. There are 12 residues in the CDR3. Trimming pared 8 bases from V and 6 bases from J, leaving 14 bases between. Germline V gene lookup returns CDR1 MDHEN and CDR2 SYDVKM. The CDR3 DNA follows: TGTGCCAGCTTTCGAGGACGGCTCGAGCAGTACTTC. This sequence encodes CASFRGRLEQYF.

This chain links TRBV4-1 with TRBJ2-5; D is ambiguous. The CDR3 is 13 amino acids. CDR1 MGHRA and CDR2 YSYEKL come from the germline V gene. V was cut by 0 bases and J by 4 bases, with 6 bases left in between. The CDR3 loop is CASSQEQRETQYF. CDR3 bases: TGCGCCAGCAGCCAAGAACAGAGAGAGACCCAGTACTTC.

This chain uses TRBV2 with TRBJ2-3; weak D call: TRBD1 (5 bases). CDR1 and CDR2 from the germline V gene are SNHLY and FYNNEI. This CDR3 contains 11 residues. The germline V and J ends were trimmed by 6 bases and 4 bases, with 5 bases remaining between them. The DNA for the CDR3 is TGTGCCAGCAGAGGGGCAGATACGCAGTATTTT. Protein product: CASRGADTQYF.

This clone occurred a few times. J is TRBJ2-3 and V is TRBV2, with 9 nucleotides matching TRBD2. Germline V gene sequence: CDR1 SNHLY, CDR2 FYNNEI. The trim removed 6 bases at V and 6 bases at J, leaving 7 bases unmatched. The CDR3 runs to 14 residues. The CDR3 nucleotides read TGTGCCAGCAGATCGGGACTAGCAATGGATACGCAGTATTTT. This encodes CASRSGLAMDTQYF.

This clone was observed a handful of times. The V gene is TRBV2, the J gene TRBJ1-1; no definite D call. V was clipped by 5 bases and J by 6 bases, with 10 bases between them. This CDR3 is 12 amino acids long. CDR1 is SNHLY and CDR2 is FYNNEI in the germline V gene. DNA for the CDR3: TGTGCCAGCAGTAGAGGGTCTCCTGAAGCTTTCTTT. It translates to CASSRGSPEAFF.

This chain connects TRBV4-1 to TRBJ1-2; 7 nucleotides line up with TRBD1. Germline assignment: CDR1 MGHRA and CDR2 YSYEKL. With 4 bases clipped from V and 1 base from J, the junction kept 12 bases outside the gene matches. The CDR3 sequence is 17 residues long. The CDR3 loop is CASSLIKGTAYNYGYTF. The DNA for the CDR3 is TGCGCCAGCAGCCTAATTAAGGGGACAGCCTATAACTATGGCTACACCTTC.

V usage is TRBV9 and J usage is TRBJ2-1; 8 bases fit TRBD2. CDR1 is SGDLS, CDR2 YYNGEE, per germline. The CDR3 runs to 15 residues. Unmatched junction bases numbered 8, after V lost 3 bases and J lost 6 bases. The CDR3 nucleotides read TGTGCCAGCAGCGCTGGCGGGAGGAGTATCAATGAGCAGTTCTTC. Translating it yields CASSAGGRSINEQFF.

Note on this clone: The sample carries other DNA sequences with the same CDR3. CDR3 DNA: TGCAGTGCTAGAAGCAATGAGCAGTTCTTC. The encoded protein is CSARSNEQFF. The genes are TRBV20-1 and TRBJ2-1; D is undetermined. V was pared by 2 bases and J by 6 bases, with 2 bases between. Germline-derived CDR1 and CDR2 are DFQATT and SNEGSKA (reference sequence). This CDR3 has 10 residues.

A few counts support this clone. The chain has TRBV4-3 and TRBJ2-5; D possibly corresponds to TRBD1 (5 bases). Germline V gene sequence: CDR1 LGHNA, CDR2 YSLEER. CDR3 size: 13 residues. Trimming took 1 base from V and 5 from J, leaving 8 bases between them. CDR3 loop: CASSQVGAETQYF. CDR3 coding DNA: TGCGCCAGCAGCCAAGTTGGGGCGGAGACCCAGTACTTC.

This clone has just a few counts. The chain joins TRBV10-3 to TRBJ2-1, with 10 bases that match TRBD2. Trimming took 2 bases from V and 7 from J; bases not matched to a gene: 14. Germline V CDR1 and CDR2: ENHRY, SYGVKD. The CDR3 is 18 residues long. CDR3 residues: CAISETRASSGRGNEQFF. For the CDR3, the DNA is TGTGCCATCAGTGAGACCCGGGCCTCAAGCGGGAGGGGGAATGAGCAGTTCTTC.

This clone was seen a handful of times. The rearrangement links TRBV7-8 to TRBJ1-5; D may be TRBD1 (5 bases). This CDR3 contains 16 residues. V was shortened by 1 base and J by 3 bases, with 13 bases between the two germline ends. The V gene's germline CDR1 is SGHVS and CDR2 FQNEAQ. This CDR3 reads CASSLEVGGINQPQHF. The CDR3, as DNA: TGTGCCAGCAGCTTAGAGGTCGGGGGGATCAATCAGCCCCAGCATTTT.

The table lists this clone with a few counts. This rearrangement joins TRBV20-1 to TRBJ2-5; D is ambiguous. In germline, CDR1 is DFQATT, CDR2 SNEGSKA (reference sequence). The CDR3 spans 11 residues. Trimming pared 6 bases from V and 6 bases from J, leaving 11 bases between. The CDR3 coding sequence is TGCAGTGCCTACTACGAAAAGACCCAGTACTTC. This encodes CSAYYEKTQYF.

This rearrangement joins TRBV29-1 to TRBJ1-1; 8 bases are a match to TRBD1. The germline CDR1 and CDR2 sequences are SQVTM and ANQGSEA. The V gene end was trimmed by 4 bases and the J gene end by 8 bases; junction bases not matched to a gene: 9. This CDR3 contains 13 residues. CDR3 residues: CSVVKSGGPEAFF. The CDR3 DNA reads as TGCAGCGTTGTAAAATCAGGGGGCCCCGAAGCTTTCTTT. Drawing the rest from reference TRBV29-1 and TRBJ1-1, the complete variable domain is SAVISQKPSRDICQRGTSLTIQCQVDSQVTMMFWYRQQPGQSLTLIATANQGSEATYESGFVIDKFPISRPNLTFSTLTVSNMSPEDSSIYLCSVVKSGGPEAFFGQGTRLTVV.

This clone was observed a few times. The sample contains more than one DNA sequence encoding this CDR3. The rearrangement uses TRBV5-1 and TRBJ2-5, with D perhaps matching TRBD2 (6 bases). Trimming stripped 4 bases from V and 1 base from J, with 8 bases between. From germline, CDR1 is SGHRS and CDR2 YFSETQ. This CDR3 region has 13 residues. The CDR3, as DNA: TGCGCCAGCAGCGTTAGCGGCCAAGAGACCCAGTACTTC. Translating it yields CASSVSGQETQYF. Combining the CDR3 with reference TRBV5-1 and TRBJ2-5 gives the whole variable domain KAGVTQTPRYLIKTRGQQVTLSCSPISGHRSVSWYQQTPGQGLQFLFEYFSETQRNKGNFPGRFSGRQFSNSRSEMNVSTLELGDSALYLCASSVSGQETQYFGPGTRLLVL.

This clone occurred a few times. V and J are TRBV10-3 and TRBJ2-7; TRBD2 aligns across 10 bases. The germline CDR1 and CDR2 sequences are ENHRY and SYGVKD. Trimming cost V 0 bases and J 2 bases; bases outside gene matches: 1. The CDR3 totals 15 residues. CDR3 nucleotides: TGTGCCATCAGTGAGTCAGCGGGGGGGCCCTACGAGCAGTACTTC. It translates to CAISESAGGPYEQYF.